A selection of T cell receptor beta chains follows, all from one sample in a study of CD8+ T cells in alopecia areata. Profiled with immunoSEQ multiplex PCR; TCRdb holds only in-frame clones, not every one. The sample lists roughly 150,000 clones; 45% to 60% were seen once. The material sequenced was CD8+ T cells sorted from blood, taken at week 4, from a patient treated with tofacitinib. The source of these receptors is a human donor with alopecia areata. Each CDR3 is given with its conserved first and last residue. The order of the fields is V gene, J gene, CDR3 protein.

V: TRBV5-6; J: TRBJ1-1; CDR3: CASSPGHKRTEAFF
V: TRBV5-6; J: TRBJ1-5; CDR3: CASSLGQGGGNQPQHF
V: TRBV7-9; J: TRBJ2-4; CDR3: CASSLGRADIAKNIQYF
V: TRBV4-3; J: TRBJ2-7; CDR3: CASSQETGSSYEQYF
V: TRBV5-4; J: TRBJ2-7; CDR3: CASSLADRDYEQYF
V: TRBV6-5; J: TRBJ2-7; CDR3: CASSYGRGNYEQYF
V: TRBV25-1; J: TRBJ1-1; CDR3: CASSDSLAWGTEAFF
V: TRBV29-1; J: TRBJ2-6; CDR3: CSVATMGPGANVLTF
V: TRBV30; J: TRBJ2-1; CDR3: CAWTWRGGRNEQFF
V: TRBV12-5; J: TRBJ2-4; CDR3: CASGPGVGGTLDIQYF
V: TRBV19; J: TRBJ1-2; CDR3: CASSDPGGRGGYTF
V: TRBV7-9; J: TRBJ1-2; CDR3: CASSPTRYRLGDWDGYTF
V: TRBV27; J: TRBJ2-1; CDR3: CASSPWGEAANEQFF
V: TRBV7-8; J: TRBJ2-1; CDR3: CASSLGLAGGSSYNEQFF
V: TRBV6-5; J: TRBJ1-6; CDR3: CASSSQGGLNSPLHF
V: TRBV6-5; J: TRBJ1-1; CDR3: CASTDDGTEAFF
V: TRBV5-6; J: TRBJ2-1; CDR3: CASSLKDDRGTLEEQFF
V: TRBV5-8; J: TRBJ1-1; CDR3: CASSPRQGRTEAFF
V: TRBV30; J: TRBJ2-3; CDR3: CAWSTGLEDTQYF
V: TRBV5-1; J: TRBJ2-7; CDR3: CASSLATGIEQYF
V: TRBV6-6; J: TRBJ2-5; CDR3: CASSYLAVEETQYF
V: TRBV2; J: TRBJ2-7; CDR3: CASSEIQEAYEQYF
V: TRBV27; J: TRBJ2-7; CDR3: CASSWDRAYEQYF
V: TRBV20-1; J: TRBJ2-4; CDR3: CSATNIQYF
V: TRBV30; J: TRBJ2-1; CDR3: CAWSVTAGTLYNEQFF
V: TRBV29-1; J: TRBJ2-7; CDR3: CSVVGIQAYEQYF
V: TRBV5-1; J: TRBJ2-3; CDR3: CASSLGGAGGTDTQYF
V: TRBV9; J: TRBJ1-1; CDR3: CASSLAGGRTEAFF
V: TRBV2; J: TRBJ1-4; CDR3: CASSLVGTNEKLFF
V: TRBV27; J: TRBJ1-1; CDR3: CASSPYGSDTEAFF
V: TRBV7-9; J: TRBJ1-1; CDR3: CASSLALEPEAFF
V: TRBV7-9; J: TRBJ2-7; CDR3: CASSYLAGERSYEQYF
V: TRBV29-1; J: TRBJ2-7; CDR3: CSAIGGDPYEQYF
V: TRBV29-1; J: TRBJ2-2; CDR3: CSVRSTGELFF
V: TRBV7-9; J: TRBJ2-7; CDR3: CASSPPGEIVNEQYF
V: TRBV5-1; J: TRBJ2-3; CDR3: CASSSQGQGALDTQYF
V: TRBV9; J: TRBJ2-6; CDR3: CASNTGLNSGANVLTF
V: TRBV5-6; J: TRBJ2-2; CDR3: CASSFGTMNTEELFF
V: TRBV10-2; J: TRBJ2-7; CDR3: CASSEMVMAYEQYF
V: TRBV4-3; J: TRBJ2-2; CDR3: CASSQEGQGPGELFF
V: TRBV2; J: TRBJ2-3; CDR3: CASSPFRRRTDTQYF
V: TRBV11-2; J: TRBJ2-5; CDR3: CASSLGAGALQETQYF
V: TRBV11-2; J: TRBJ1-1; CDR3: CAIPSGVGTEAFF
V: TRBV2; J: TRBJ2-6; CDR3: CASSARMPSSGANVLTF